Listed below are T cell receptor beta chains from one sample, sequenced in a study of technical replicates of blood from a handful of donors. Libraries were prepared by immunoSEQ multiplex PCR; TCRdb keeps only in-frame clonotypes and omits some of them. The sample has just over 80,000 clones, about 94% seen once; the top ten hold under 0.4%. The specimen sequenced was T cells isolated from PBMCs. These receptors all come from a human donor in good health. CDR3s include the opening cysteine and the closing phenylalanine or tryptophan. Each record gives: D gene, clone size, V gene, J gene, CDR3 protein, CDR3 DNA. D genes are given only for firm matches. Only part of the rows carry a size: once, few, many, or a class if the clone is expanded.

d_gene: .; abundance: .; v_gene: TRBV11-2; j_gene: TRBJ1-2; CDR3aa: CASSLSGLDGYTF; CDR3nt: TGTGCCAGCAGCTTATCAGGGTTAGATGGCTACACCTTC
d_gene: .; abundance: .; v_gene: TRBV9; j_gene: TRBJ1-5; CDR3aa: CASSVGPGNQPQHF; CDR3nt: TGTGCCAGCAGCGTAGGTCCGGGCAATCAGCCCCAGCATTTT
d_gene: .; abundance: .; v_gene: TRBV6-5; j_gene: TRBJ1-1; CDR3aa: CASSYSNFGGTEAFF; CDR3nt: TGTGCCAGCAGTTACTCGAATTTTGGAGGCACTGAAGCTTTCTTT
d_gene: TRBD2; abundance: .; v_gene: TRBV29-1; j_gene: TRBJ2-5; CDR3aa: CSEERDGETQYF; CDR3nt: TGCAGCGAAGAGCGGGATGGTGAGACCCAGTACTTC
d_gene: TRBD2; abundance: .; v_gene: TRBV6-5; j_gene: TRBJ2-1; CDR3aa: CASSGGLAAYNEQFF; CDR3nt: TGTGCCAGCAGTGGTGGACTAGCGGCCTACAATGAGCAGTTCTTC
d_gene: .; abundance: .; v_gene: TRBV5-4; j_gene: TRBJ2-1; CDR3aa: CASSFGGNNEQFF; CDR3nt: TGTGCCAGCAGCTTTGGCGGCAACAATGAGCAGTTCTTC
d_gene: TRBD1; abundance: .; v_gene: TRBV28; j_gene: TRBJ1-1; CDR3aa: CASRQPQGEAFF; CDR3nt: TGTGCCAGCAGGCAACCACAGGGGGAAGCTTTCTTT
d_gene: .; abundance: .; v_gene: TRBV9; j_gene: TRBJ2-7; CDR3aa: CASSVGSSYEQYF; CDR3nt: TGTGCCAGCAGCGTCGGGAGCTCCTACGAGCAGTACTTC
d_gene: .; abundance: .; v_gene: TRBV6-1; j_gene: TRBJ1-1; CDR3aa: CASSVVDTTEAFF; CDR3nt: TGTGCCAGCAGTGTGGTGGACACCACTGAAGCTTTCTTT
d_gene: TRBD1; abundance: .; v_gene: TRBV9; j_gene: TRBJ2-3; CDR3aa: CASSVRDRGADTQYF; CDR3nt: TGTGCCAGCAGCGTCCGGGACAGGGGCGCAGATACGCAGTATTTT
d_gene: .; abundance: .; v_gene: TRBV6-6; j_gene: TRBJ2-1; CDR3aa: CASSPQGLYNEQFF; CDR3nt: TGTGCCAGCAGTCCTCAGGGACTTTACAATGAGCAGTTCTTC
d_gene: .; abundance: .; v_gene: TRBV6-5; j_gene: TRBJ2-3; CDR3aa: CASSYDFWRTDTQYF; CDR3nt: TGTGCCAGCAGTTACGACTTCTGGAGGACAGATACGCAGTATTTT
d_gene: TRBD2; abundance: .; v_gene: TRBV29-1; j_gene: TRBJ2-1; CDR3aa: CSVASGRDDEQFF; CDR3nt: TGCAGCGTTGCCAGCGGGAGGGACGATGAGCAGTTCTTC
d_gene: .; abundance: .; v_gene: TRBV28; j_gene: TRBJ2-1; CDR3aa: CASSFPPSFNEQFF; CDR3nt: TGTGCCAGCAGTTTCCCCCCTAGTTTCAATGAGCAGTTCTTC
d_gene: TRBD2; abundance: .; v_gene: TRBV7-2; j_gene: TRBJ2-7; CDR3aa: CASSLEREVNEQYF; CDR3nt: TGTGCCAGCAGCTTAGAGCGGGAGGTCAACGAGCAGTACTTC
d_gene: TRBD1; abundance: .; v_gene: TRBV15; j_gene: TRBJ1-2; CDR3aa: CATSRAAGGQGGYTF; CDR3nt: TGTGCCACCAGCAGAGCGGCAGGGGGCCAGGGTGGCTACACCTTC
d_gene: TRBD1; abundance: .; v_gene: TRBV4-1; j_gene: TRBJ1-4; CDR3aa: CASSQGLGQLNEKLFF; CDR3nt: TGCGCCAGCAGCCAGGGATTGGGACAGTTGAATGAAAAACTGTTTTTT
d_gene: .; abundance: .; v_gene: TRBV6-5; j_gene: TRBJ1-1; CDR3aa: CASSYMNTEAFF; CDR3nt: TGTGCCAGCAGTTATATGAACACTGAAGCTTTCTTT
d_gene: TRBD2; abundance: .; v_gene: TRBV7-2; j_gene: TRBJ2-7; CDR3aa: CASRLASSYEQYF; CDR3nt: TGTGCCAGCAGACTAGCGTCCTCCTACGAGCAGTACTTC
d_gene: TRBD2; abundance: .; v_gene: TRBV19; j_gene: TRBJ2-3; CDR3aa: CASSIVLAGDTQYF; CDR3nt: TGTGCCAGTAGTATAGTCCTAGCGGGAGATACGCAGTATTTT
d_gene: .; abundance: few; v_gene: TRBV6-1; j_gene: TRBJ1-1; CDR3aa: CASSSWGGEAFF; CDR3nt: TGTGCCAGCAGTTCTTGGGGAGGTGAAGCTTTCTTT
d_gene: .; abundance: .; v_gene: TRBV5-1; j_gene: TRBJ2-7; CDR3aa: CASSLGQSSYEQYF; CDR3nt: TGCGCCAGCAGCTTGGGACAAAGCTCCTACGAGCAGTACTTC
d_gene: TRBD2; abundance: .; v_gene: TRBV6-1; j_gene: TRBJ2-1; CDR3aa: CASSEWASGRGEQFF; CDR3nt: TGTGCCAGCAGTGAATGGGCTAGCGGGAGAGGGGAGCAGTTCTTC
d_gene: .; abundance: .; v_gene: TRBV7-9; j_gene: TRBJ1-4; CDR3aa: CASSFKALRGREGEKLFF; CDR3nt: TGTGCCAGCAGCTTCAAAGCGCTGCGGGGTCGGGAAGGAGAAAAACTGTTTTTT
d_gene: TRBD2; abundance: .; v_gene: TRBV29-1; j_gene: TRBJ2-3; CDR3aa: CSVEEASGVSTDTQYF; CDR3nt: TGCAGCGTTGAAGAAGCTAGCGGGGTTAGCACAGATACGCAGTATTTT
d_gene: TRBD1; abundance: .; v_gene: TRBV5-4; j_gene: TRBJ2-7; CDR3aa: CASSPGGQAGYYEQYF; CDR3nt: TGTGCCAGCAGCCCAGGGGGACAGGCTGGCTACTACGAGCAGTACTTC
d_gene: TRBD1; abundance: .; v_gene: TRBV25-1; j_gene: TRBJ2-7; CDR3aa: CASSDTGVYEQYF; CDR3nt: TGTGCCAGCAGCGATACAGGGGTCTACGAGCAGTACTTC
d_gene: .; abundance: .; v_gene: TRBV28; j_gene: TRBJ2-7; CDR3aa: CASSFHTREIEYF; CDR3nt: TGTGCCAGCAGTTTCCACACCCGGGAGATAGAGTACTTC
d_gene: .; abundance: .; v_gene: TRBV25-1; j_gene: TRBJ2-5; CDR3aa: CASSESGRGGALGAYF; CDR3nt: TGTGCCAGCAGTGAATCAGGAAGGGGCGGGGCCCTTGGGGCGTACTTC
d_gene: TRBD1; abundance: .; v_gene: TRBV5-6; j_gene: TRBJ1-1; CDR3aa: CASSLRSGGYTEAFF; CDR3nt: TGTGCCAGCAGCTTGAGATCAGGGGGCTACACTGAAGCTTTCTTT